This note documents a single TCR beta chain sequence. The sample holds a few counts of this clone. No cognate antigen has been identified for it. Qualities for individual bases were not recorded, and no much larger clone is one base off. This entry comes from a study of Tregs in tolerant kidney transplant recipients (dated by TCRdb to the late 2010s). About the study as a whole: Before combined kidney and bone marrow transplantation, this study identified donor-specific regulatory T cells using TCRbeta sequencing and then followed those same cells after transplant. What the authors observed across the whole study: Expanding Tregs with activated donor B cells appeared to identify the most biologically relevant and donor-specific TCRbeta repertoire. Biological reproducibility was not directly addressed, though technical replication error appeared minimal. Because the study included only a small number of patients, the results must be confirmed in larger populations and under other immunosuppression protocols. In tolerant patients, donor-specific Tregs expanded more than Tregs overall, which suggests antigen-driven rather than nonspecific expansion. For some patients the PCR primers changed over time, which made it impossible to compare the samples from those patients at the nucleotide level.

Interpreted using the paper, the time point label stands for: 6 months after combined kidney and bone marrow transplant. Transplants used related donors with nonmyeloablative bone marrow transplantation; mixed chimerism was transient in the human trials. Unstimulated Tregs (CD4+CD25+CD127-), CD4+ non-Tregs (CD4+CD25-), CD4 and CD8 cells were FACS-sorted from thawed PBMCs. Patients were 4 combined kidney and bone marrow transplant recipients from the ITN036ST trial, and only these trial subjects had samples available. Healthy control blood was processed to PBMCs with a Ficoll density gradient and then cryopreserved, whereas patient PBMCs were collected both before and after transplant. For TCRbeta CDR3 sequencing, genomic DNA was extracted from sorted cells using the QIAGEN DNeasy Blood and Tissue Kit. High-throughput TCRbeta CDR3 sequencing was carried out commercially through immunoSEQ, with PCR amplification with bias correction and internal controls included. The study's own analysis went as follows. Unique productive TCRbeta sequences were defined by CDR3 nucleotide sequence where primers matched, and otherwise by CDR3 amino acid sequence together with Vbeta and Jbeta genes. To correct sorting error, sequences shared between sorted populations at a frequency ratio of 2:1 or less were removed; the rest were assigned to the higher population. Sequences were defined as donor-reactive when expanded at least 5-fold in CFSE-low cells versus unstimulated cells and present at a frequency of at least 0.01% in CFSE-low cells. Jensen-Shannon divergence, calculated on the top 100 TCRbeta sequences ranked by frequency, was used to quantify repertoire divergence. For samples with multiple sequencing runs, sorting error was corrected separately for each run before the runs were pooled. TCRdb took this table from immuneACCESS and kept in-frame rearrangements with V and J called. Such tables lack part of the clones; where checked against another copy, unresolved V genes explain under half of the gap, and the rest is unexplained. From that table come the V and J calls and clone size; the DNA was used to work out D and trimming. This sample is represented by 20,000 to 25,000 clones; 81% of them were singletons. The leading ten clones occupy under 30% of the sample.

This TCR was sampled from a human patient who received a combined kidney and bone marrow transplant. Where a transplant has occurred, the graft donor may have supplied some of the T cells. Here the sequenced sample was CD8+ T cells from blood (PBMCs), taken 6 months after the transplant.

The DNA is TGTGCCAGCAGCAACGGGACAGGGGTGAGGGGAAAGCTGTTTTTT. This sequence encodes CASSNGTGVRGKLFF. The rearrangement combines TRBV6-5 with TRBJ1-4, with 10 bases matching TRBD1. V ends up 6 bases short and J 14 bases short, with an unmatched junction base count of 15. CDR1 and CDR2 are drawn from the germline V gene: MNHEY, SVGAGI. The cysteine opens and the phenylalanine closes a CDR3 of 15 amino acids. The DNA shown is the 45-base CDR3, in frame from base 1.